This TCR beta chain derives from a study of prognosis after radiotherapy for stage I lung cancer. Study summary: No patient was treated with concurrent therapy while undergoing stereotactic body radiotherapy. After radiotherapy, approximately 15 showed no significant progression while four developed distant metastases (median about seven months).

In its sample, this clonotype was seen once. All patients showed node-negative disease on CT and PET/CT and lacked prior chemotherapy, radiotherapy or other malignancies. Trimming cost V 7 bases and J 5 bases; bases outside gene matches: 14. In germline, CDR1 is LGHDT, CDR2 YNNKEL (reference sequence). The CDR3 is made up of 17 amino acids. Genomic DNA was the source, and TCR beta CDR3 was amplified from it by two-round multiplex PCR. Amplification in first-round PCR relied on primers specific to each TRBV and TRBJ gene. Via MiXCR, TCRdb re-called the multiplex PCR reads, giving one row per CDR3 protein. The table has about 21,000 distinct CDR3 sequences, 40% to 45% seen once.

This chain uses TRBV3-1 with TRBJ2-5, with 12 positions matching TRBD2. The clonotype originates from a donor aged 50 or older with non-small cell lung cancer. Specimen: PBMCs, collected before or after stereotactic body radiation therapy (not recorded which). The CDR3 loop is CASNRGDRLAGAETQYF. CDR3 sequence (DNA): TGTGCCAGCAACCGAGGGGATCGACTAGCGGGAGCTGAGACCCAGTACTTC.